Presented here are 17 T cell receptor beta chains from one specimen sequenced in a study of T cell changes during pregnancy in multiple sclerosis. Sequencing was performed with immunoSEQ multiplex PCR; in TCRdb, only in-frame clones are kept and a portion is missing. The top ten hold approximately 6.2% of the sample, which has 95,000 to 150,000 clones, over 85% seen once. The sample was peripheral blood, taken before pregnancy. The receptors come from a female donor with multiple sclerosis, enrolled in a pregnancy study.

V usage is TRBV6-5 and J usage is TRBJ1-2; TRBD1 might be the D (5 bases). The CDR3 loop spans 14 amino acids. In germline, CDR1 is MNHEY, CDR2 SVGAGI. The V end was cut by 2 bases, the J end by 5 bases, with 12 bases between. CDR3 loop: CASSYVARGYGYTF. In DNA, the CDR3 is TGTGCCAGCAGTTACGTGGCCCGGGGGTATGGCTACACCTTC.

The V call is TRBV9, the J call TRBJ1-1, with a possible D match to TRBD1 (5 bases). This CDR3 contains 14 residues. Trimming left V 5 bases short and J 1 base short, with 12 bases between. Germline lookup yields CDR1 SGDLS and CDR2 YYNGEE. This chain's CDR3 is CASSAGRQNTEAFF. The DNA for the CDR3 is TGTGCCAGCAGTGCGGGACGGCAGAACACTGAAGCTTTCTTT.

The J gene is TRBJ1-2, the V gene TRBV29-1; 7 nucleotides line up with TRBD1. The ends lost 7 bases at V and 3 bases at J; junction bases unmatched: 11. Looked up from germline, CDR1 is SQVTM and CDR2 is ANQGSEA. The CDR3 consists of 14 residues. The CDR3 DNA follows: TGCAGCGCCCCGGTCAGGGGGGCCTACTATGGCTACACCTTC. This encodes CSAPVRGAYYGYTF.

V and J are TRBV11-2 and TRBJ2-1; D is possibly TRBD1 (6 bases). The V gene's germline CDR1 is SGHAT and CDR2 FQNNGV. The V end lost 4 bases, the J end lost 4 bases, and 17 bases lay between the germline ends. The CDR3 totals 16 residues. CDR3 in amino acids: CASSSPRGSHYNEQFF. The CDR3 region has the DNA TGTGCCAGCAGCTCCCCCAGGGGATCCCATTACAATGAGCAGTTCTTC.

The chain links TRBV9 to TRBJ1-1, with 7 bases identical to TRBD1. Germline values: CDR1 SGDLS, CDR2 YYNGEE. CDR3 length: 15 residues. J lost 1 base, V lost 3 bases, and 6 bases had no gene match. CDR3 sequence: CASSATGQPNTEAFF. The DNA for the CDR3 is TGTGCCAGCAGCGCTACGGGACAGCCGAACACTGAAGCTTTCTTT.

This clone was seen only once. The rearrangement links TRBV4-1 to TRBJ2-2, with TRBD1 identical over 7 bases. With 0 bases clipped from V and 6 bases from J, the junction kept 16 bases outside the gene matches. Germline V lookup: CDR1 MGHRA, CDR2 YSYEKL. CDR3 length: 19 residues. The CDR3 DNA reads as TGCGCCAGCAGCCAAGATTCCCCTCCCTCCCGGGACAGCGCCGGGGAGCTGTTTTTT. This gives the protein CASSQDSPPSRDSAGELFF.

The chain links TRBV4-1 to TRBJ2-2; 9 bases are a match to TRBD2. This CDR3 spans 16 amino acids. V lost 3 bases, J lost 3 bases, and 5 bases stayed unmatched. Germline assignment: CDR1 MGHRA and CDR2 YSYEKL. CDR3 sequence (DNA): TGCGCCAGCAGCCAGCGGGAGGGAAAAGACACCGGGGAGCTGTTTTTT. Its protein product is CASSQREGKDTGELFF.

Concerning this clone: The identical CDR3 is also encoded by other nucleotide sequences in the sample. The chain recombines TRBV7-2 with TRBJ1-3; possibly TRBD1 for D (5 bases). The CDR3 loop spans 14 amino acids. Germline lookup yields CDR1 SGHTA and CDR2 FQGNSA. The ends were cut back, 1 base at V and 4 bases at J, with 8 bases in the middle. DNA for the CDR3: TGTGCCAGCAGCTTAGGGGGCTCAGGAAACACCATATATTTT. It encodes CASSLGGSGNTIYF.

V is TRBV2 and J is TRBJ1-1; the D gene is possibly TRBD1 (5 bases). The CDR3 has 16 amino acids. CDR1 SNHLY and CDR2 FYNNEI come from the germline V gene. Trimming cost V 5 bases and J 0 bases, with 16 bases left between them. CDR3 in DNA: TGTGCCAGCAGTCGATCCCTCGGGGGGTTGAACACTGAAGCTTTCTTT. Translation: CASSRSLGGLNTEAFF.

The chain joins TRBV5-4 to TRBJ2-2; TRBD1 is a possible D gene (6 bases). The CDR3 is made up of 16 amino acids. CDR1 and CDR2 from the germline V gene are SGHNT and YYREEE (reference sequence). V lost 6 bases to trimming and J lost 2 bases, with 17 bases between them. The CDR3 DNA reads as TGTGCCAGCACCCGCGGTGGGGGCCCTAACACCGGGGAGCTGTTTTTT. Protein: CASTRGGGPNTGELFF.

The genes are TRBV18 and TRBJ2-3; D is possibly TRBD1 (6 bases). Trimming took 3 bases from V and 2 from J, leaving 12 bases between them. Germline-derived CDR1 and CDR2 are KGHSH and LQKENI. The CDR3 runs to 15 residues. The CDR3 coding sequence is TGTGCCAGCTCACCGAGGGGACACCTCACAGATACGCAGTATTTT. Amino acid sequence: CASSPRGHLTDTQYF. The entire variable domain, with the rest obtained from reference TRBV18 and TRBJ2-3, is as follows: NAGVMQNPRHLVRRRGQEARLRCSPMKGHSHVYWYRQLPEEGLKFMVYLQKENIIDESGMPKERFSAEFPKEGPSILRIQQVVRGDSAAYFCASSPRGHLTDTQYFGPGTRLTVL.

The chain combines TRBV2 with TRBJ2-1; D is perhaps TRBD2 (6 bases). Germline-derived CDR1 and CDR2 are SNHLY and FYNNEI. The CDR3 is made up of 13 amino acids. Between the trimmed V and J ends, which lost 3 bases and 9 bases, there was a span of 12 bases. CDR3 loop: CASSEVVGGEQFF. CDR3 nucleotide sequence: TGTGCCAGCAGTGAGGTGGTCGGGGGTGAGCAGTTCTTC.

V gene TRBV2 combines with J gene TRBJ2-5, with TRBD2 matching 12 bases. V dropped 6 bases and J dropped 5; count of bases not matched to a gene: 7. Germline CDR1 is SNHLY and CDR2 is FYNNEI. This CDR3 has 15 residues. The CDR3 protein is CASSILAGGRETQYF. The CDR3 DNA reads TGTGCCAGCAGCATACTAGCGGGGGGACGTGAGACCCAGTACTTC.

The chain is built from TRBV6-1 and TRBJ2-5; D remains unclear. Trimming shortened V by 2 bases and J by 3 bases, and 10 bases separated the two germline ends. CDR1 MNHNS and CDR2 SASEGT come from the germline V gene. The CDR3 loop spans 14 amino acids. The CDR3 protein is CASSESHGKETQYF. In DNA form, the CDR3 reads TGTGCCAGCAGTGAATCGCACGGTAAAGAGACCCAGTACTTC.

The chain couples TRBV5-4 to TRBJ2-1, with 9 bases fitting TRBD2. The CDR3 has 15 amino acids. Germline loops: CDR1 SGHNT, CDR2 YYREEE (reference sequence). With V trimmed by 5 bases and J by 5 bases, 8 bases remained unmatched. The CDR3: CASRKVTSGNNEQFF. The CDR3 nucleotides are TGTGCCAGCAGGAAAGTGACTAGCGGTAACAATGAGCAGTTCTTC.

The chain employs TRBV4-2 and TRBJ2-3; a possible D gene is TRBD2 (6 bases). The CDR3 totals 16 residues. V was trimmed by 4 bases and J by 0 bases, leaving 14 bases between them. CDR1 is LGHNA, CDR2 YNFKEQ, per germline. The CDR3 coding sequence is TGTGCCAGCAGCCCGAGGGCACGGGAGAGCACAGATACGCAGTATTTT. Its translation is CASSPRARESTDTQYF.

The chain links TRBV27 to TRBJ1-1; 11 nucleotides agree with TRBD1. V lost 8 bases, J lost 9 bases, and 11 bases stayed unmatched. Germline CDR1 MNHEY, CDR2 SMNVEV (reference sequence). The CDR3 contains 14 residues. CDR3 sequence reads: CASRPDRGRYQAFF. The CDR3 coding sequence is TGTGCCAGCCGACCGGACAGGGGGCGATACCAAGCTTTCTTT.